This TCR beta chain was sequenced in a study of shared clonotypes between healthy human individuals. CD45RO-negative cells were positively selected for CCR7, leaving out terminally differentiated effector memory CD45RA+ cells. CDR1 and CDR2 (germline): SGHVS, FNYEAQ. The V and J ends lost 5 bases and 6 bases, in that order; junction bases with no gene match: 10. The CDR3 runs 15 residues. Sequencing used immunoSEQ multiplex PCR; TCRdb keeps in-frame clones, though not all of them. The sample has hundreds of thousands of clones; roughly 96% are singletons. Sequencing used naive CD8+ T cells sorted from blood. The clonotype originates from a woman younger than 45 in good health. The chain employs TRBV7-6 and TRBJ2-1; TRBD2 matches at 7 bases. The chain's CDR3 is CASSPGLIGGNEQFF. In DNA form, the CDR3 reads TGTGCCAGCAGCCCGGGACTAATTGGGGGCAATGAGCAGTTCTTC.